This T cell receptor (beta chain) comes out of a study of blood T cells in healthy people across ages. The CDR3 extends over 12 amino acids. Deletions cut 6 bases from V and 8 bases from J, with 13 bases between. Alongside a J-beta primer mix, a sample-barcoded 5' primer served in a second PCR lasting roughly 6 to 11 cycles. TCRdb analysed the 5' RACE reads with MiXCR anew, one entry per CDR3 protein. The sample consists of around 690,000 distinct CDR3 sequences, 58% of them appearing once. This clonotype has at least ten counts. The sequencing sample was made of blood. The chain has TRBV12-3 or TRBV12-4 and TRBJ1-1; D remains unclear. The receptor was derived from a man in his sixties in good health. The CDR3 region has the DNA TGTGCCAGCAGCACAGCACCCCGGGAAGCTTTCTTT. Its protein product is CASSTAPREAFF.